This is a list of T cell receptor beta chains from one sample in a study of siplizumab effects on memory and regulatory T cells. The table came from immunoSEQ multiplex PCR; TCRdb's copy has only in-frame clones and leaves some out. The sample shows tens of thousands of clones, approximately 93% of them seen only once. Sequenced: CD8+ T cells sorted from blood. Source of these receptors: a human donor in good health. Each CDR3 is given with its conserved first and last residue. A D gene is named only where the DNA matches it firmly. The size entry is marked missing in some rows and otherwise reads once, few, many or a size class.

>TRBV18|.|.|TRBJ1-1
TGTGCCAGCTCACCCGACGGGTTTTGGGACACTGAAGCTTTCTTT
CASSPDGFWDTEAFF
>TRBV28|.|TRBD1|TRBJ1-5
TGTGCCAGCAGACCGGCCGGGACAGGGGATCAGCCCCAGCATTTT
CASRPAGTGDQPQHF
>TRBV7-9|.|.|TRBJ1-1
TGTGCCAGCAGCCGGGAAGGGCCTGAAGCTTTCTTT
CASSREGPEAFF
>TRBV19|.|.|TRBJ1-1
TGTGCCAGTAGTATTGGCTTCATGAACACTGAAGCTTTCTTT
CASSIGFMNTEAFF
>TRBV10-3|.|TRBD1|TRBJ1-1
TGTGCCATCAGTGATCTGCGGGGTGACAGGGAGGGGACTGAAGCTTTCTTT
CAISDLRGDREGTEAFF
>TRBV14|.|TRBD2|TRBJ2-7
TGTGCCAGCAGCCCGCGGGAGATCCCCCACGAGCAGTACTTC
CASSPREIPHEQYF
>TRBV6-4|.|TRBD2|TRBJ2-1
TGTGCCAGCAGTGAACTAGCGGGAACCTACAATGAGCAGTTCTTC
CASSELAGTYNEQFF
>TRBV15|once|TRBD1|TRBJ2-7
TGTGCCACCAGCAGGGAAGACAGGGGTTACGACGAGCAGTACTTC
CATSREDRGYDEQYF
>TRBV13|.|.|TRBJ1-1
TGTGCCAGCAGCTTAGGTGTAAGGGGCCAGAACACTGAAGCTTTCTTT
CASSLGVRGQNTEAFF
>TRBV11-2|.|.|TRBJ2-1
TGTGCCAGCAGCTTAGTTGGGGGCTCCTACAATGAGCAGTTCTTC
CASSLVGGSYNEQFF
>TRBV5-1|.|.|TRBJ1-2
TGCGCCAGCAGCTTAGACCCTAACTATGGCTACACCTTC
CASSLDPNYGYTF
>TRBV4-1|.|TRBD2|TRBJ2-2
TGCGCCAGCAGCCTGCGACTAGCGGGAGATTCCGGGGAGCTGTTTTTT
CASSLRLAGDSGELFF
>TRBV5-1|.|TRBD2|TRBJ2-5
TGCGCCAGCAGCCAGCTACTAGCGGGAGGGCCGAGGTGGGAGACCCAGTACTTC
CASSQLLAGGPRWETQYF
>TRBV29-1|.|.|TRBJ1-1
TGCAGCGTGGACGCCGATGGCACTGAAGCTTTCTTT
CSVDADGTEAFF
>TRBV27|.|.|TRBJ1-2
TGTGCCAGCAGTTTCCTAACCCCGGACGATGCTAACTATGGCTACACCTTC
CASSFLTPDDANYGYTF
>TRBV7-3|.|.|TRBJ1-2
TGTGCCAGCGGCGAGGGGCCTGATACCCATGGCTACACCTTC
CASGEGPDTHGYTF
>TRBV4-1|.|.|TRBJ2-1
TGCGCCAGCAGCGACCGCCGCAGGGGGGGTTCCTACAATGAGCAGTTCTTC
CASSDRRRGGSYNEQFF
>TRBV5-1|.|.|TRBJ2-3
TGCGCCAGCAGCTTGGTCCAGGGTCATGATACGCAGTATTTT
CASSLVQGHDTQYF
>TRBV7-6|.|.|TRBJ1-3
TGTGCCAGCAGCTTATATCCGGGTGTTGGAAACACCATATATTTT
CASSLYPGVGNTIYF
>TRBV15|.|TRBD1|TRBJ2-5
TGTGCCACCAGCAACAACGACAGGGGGCTGGGAGAGACCCAGTACTTC
CATSNNDRGLGETQYF
>TRBV5-1|.|.|TRBJ2-2
TGCGCCAGCTGGACGGAAAACACCGGGGAGCTGTTTTTT
CASWTENTGELFF
>TRBV11-3|.|.|TRBJ2-5
TGTGCCAGCAAACCGGAGTGGCAAGAGACCCAGTACTTC
CASKPEWQETQYF
>TRBV13|.|.|TRBJ2-7
TGTGCCAGCAGCCTAGGTTCCGGGCAGGGTACCTACGAGCAGTACTTC
CASSLGSGQGTYEQYF
>TRBV7-9|.|TRBD2|TRBJ2-1
TGTGCCAGCAGCGGCAGAGAGACTAGCGGGACGAATGAGCAGTTCTTC
CASSGRETSGTNEQFF
>TRBV9|.|.|TRBJ2-1
TGTGCCAGCAGCGTAGACGGGGAAGCCTACAATGAGCAGTTCTTC
CASSVDGEAYNEQFF
>TRBV29-1|.|TRBD1|TRBJ2-7
TGCAGCGGAGGACAGGGGGCCGAGCAGTACTTC
CSGGQGAEQYF
>TRBV7-8|once|.|TRBJ2-1
TGTGCCAGCAGCTTGCCTGACTCCGATGAAAATGAGCAGTTCTTC
CASSLPDSDENEQFF
>TRBV10-2|.|.|TRBJ1-1
TGCGCCAGCAGCCCCGGACAGTTGAACACTGAAGCTTTCTTT
CASSPGQLNTEAFF
>TRBV4-1|.|.|TRBJ1-4
TGCGCCAGCAGCCAAAGAGGCAGGGCAGCAACTAATGAAAAACTGTTTTTT
CASSQRGRAATNEKLFF
>TRBV15|few|TRBD1|TRBJ1-3
TGTGCCACCAGCAGGACGAGGACAGGGTCTGGAAACACCATATATTTT
CATSRTRTGSGNTIYF
>TRBV7-2|once|TRBD2|TRBJ2-2
TGTGCCAGCAGCTTCTTTTCTAGCGGCGAGTCCGGGGAGCTGTTTTTT
CASSFFSSGESGELFF
>TRBV9|.|TRBD1|TRBJ1-3
TGTGCCAGCAGCGCGAACAGGGGAGCTGGAAACACCATATATTTT
CASSANRGAGNTIYF
>TRBV5-4|.|.|TRBJ2-7
TGTGCCAGCAGCTTTTGGAGTACCTACGAGCAGTACTTC
CASSFWSTYEQYF
>TRBV10-3|.|.|TRBJ2-7
TGTGCCATCAGTGACCCGGGGTATGACGAGCAGTACTTC
CAISDPGYDEQYF
>TRBV6-5|.|.|TRBJ2-2
TGTGCCAGCAGTTACTCGTCCCCCGGAGACGGGGAGCTGTTTTTT
CASSYSSPGDGELFF
>TRBV4-1|.|TRBD1|TRBJ2-3
TGCGCCAGCAGCCAGCCCCAGGGGGCTTTAACAGATACGCAGTATTTT
CASSQPQGALTDTQYF
>TRBV5-6|.|.|TRBJ2-1
TGTGCCAGCAGCTTCCCCAGTTACAATGAGCAGTTCTTC
CASSFPSYNEQFF
>TRBV30|.|.|TRBJ2-3
TGTGCCTGGAGCCCAGAGAACACAGATACGCAGTATTTT
CAWSPENTDTQYF
>TRBV6-5|.|TRBD2|TRBJ2-7
TGTGCCAGCAGTTCCAGACTAGCGGGAGGGTACGAGCAGTACTTC
CASSSRLAGGYEQYF
>TRBV11-2|.|.|TRBJ1-2
TGTGCCAGCAGCCACCTATATCTTACAGGTAACCTTAACTATGGCTACACCTTC
CASSHLYLTGNLNYGYTF
>TRBV5-6|.|.|TRBJ2-3
TGTGCCAGCAGCTTGGCCGATCGGCCCACAGATACGCAGTATTTT
CASSLADRPTDTQYF
>TRBV7-9|.|TRBD2|TRBJ2-3
TGTGCCAGCAGCTCCGGACTAGCGGGAGGGGCAGATACGCAGTATTTT
CASSSGLAGGADTQYF
>TRBV11-1|.|.|TRBJ2-1
TGTGCCAGCAGCGCCCCCGGGTTTGAGCAGTTCTTC
CASSAPGFEQFF
>TRBV27|.|TRBD1|TRBJ2-7
TGTGCCAGCAGTGGCGCCCGGGACAGGCTGTACGAGCAGTACTTC
CASSGARDRLYEQYF